This T cell receptor beta chain derives from a study of cytomegalovirus exposure and HLA in healthy donors. About the study: Genetic ancestry analysis placed over 65% of the 300 to 400 donors that were genotyped in the Caucasian-associated cluster. Study outcomes and limitations: One variant, a missense change in DCLRE1C, was linked in a later analysis to TCR beta V- and J-gene trimming. Most CMV-associated TCR beta chains appeared HLA-restricted in a later analysis.

The PCR was carried out with 60 Vbeta primers and 13 Jbeta primers. The protocol was immunoSEQ multiplex PCR, while the TCRdb copy is restricted to in-frame clones and leaves out a portion. The sample consists of roughly 150,000 clones, 70% to 75% of them appearing once. A note on this clone: The target antigen is unknown.

The sequence derives from a man in his late teens or twenties in good health and CMV-seropositive. The sequencing sample was made of PBMCs.

CDR3 residues: CASSYEGNTEAFF. The DNA of the CDR3 is TGTGCCAGCAGTTACGAGGGGAACACTGAAGCTTTCTTT. The chain uses TRBV6-5 and TRBJ1-1; D is unresolved. CDR3 length: 13 amino acids. The V end lost 2 bases, the J end lost 1 base, and 5 bases lay between the germline ends. CDR1 is MNHEY and CDR2 is SVGAGI in the germline V gene.